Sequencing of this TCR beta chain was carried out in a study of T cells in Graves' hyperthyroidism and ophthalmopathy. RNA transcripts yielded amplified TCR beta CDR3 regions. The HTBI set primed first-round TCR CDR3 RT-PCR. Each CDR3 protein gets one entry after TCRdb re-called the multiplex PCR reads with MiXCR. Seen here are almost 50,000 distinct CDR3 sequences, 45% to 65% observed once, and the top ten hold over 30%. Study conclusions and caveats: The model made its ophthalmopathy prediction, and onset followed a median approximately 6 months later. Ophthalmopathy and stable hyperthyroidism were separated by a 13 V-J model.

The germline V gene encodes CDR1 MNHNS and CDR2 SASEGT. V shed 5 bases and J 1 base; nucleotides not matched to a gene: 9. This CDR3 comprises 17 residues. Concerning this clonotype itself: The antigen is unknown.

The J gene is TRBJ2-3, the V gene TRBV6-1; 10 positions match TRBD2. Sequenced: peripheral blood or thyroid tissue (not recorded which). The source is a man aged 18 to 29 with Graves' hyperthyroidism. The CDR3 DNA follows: TGTGCCAGCAGTCACTGGACTAGCGGAGCTCGCACAGATACGCAGTATTTT. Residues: CASSHWTSGARTDTQYF.